The 15 T cell receptor beta chains listed next were all sequenced from one sample in a study of cytomegalovirus exposure and HLA in healthy donors. The PCR was carried out with 60 Vbeta primers and 13 Jbeta primers. Repertoires were generated with immunoSEQ multiplex PCR, while TCRdb's copy carries only in-frame clones and drops some. The sample shows around 130,000 clones, approximately 8.8% of them seen only once. The source material was PBMCs. These receptors were taken from a man in his forties in good health and CMV-seronegative.

The CDR3: CASSLTPSQRDYGYTF. DNA for the CDR3: TGTGCCAGCAGCTTGACCCCATCGCAACGGGACTATGGCTACACCTTC. The chain has TRBV5-5 and TRBJ1-2; D gene ambiguous. V was trimmed by 1 base and J by 3 bases, leaving 16 bases between them. The CDR3 extends over 16 amino acids. Looked up from germline, CDR1 is SGHKS and CDR2 is YYEKEE (reference sequence).

The chain joins TRBV21-1 to TRBJ2-3; TRBD2, the table's D call, was not compared with the DNA. TRBV21-1 is a documented pseudogene. The CDR3 contains 16 residues. The CDR3 DNA is TGTGCCAGCAGCAAAGCTGGCGGAGCGATCCCAGATACGCAGTATTTT. Translation gives CASSKAGGAIPDTQYF.

This clone occurred a few times. The CDR3 DNA sequence: TGTGCCAGCAGTGAATACAGGGGCTATGGCTACACCTTC. It yields the protein CASSEYRGYGYTF. The chain carries TRBV6-1 and TRBJ1-2, with TRBD1 identical over 7 bases. With V trimmed by 2 bases and J by 4 bases, 1 base remained unmatched. The CDR3 has 13 amino acids. CDR1 MNHNS and CDR2 SASEGT come from the germline V gene.

The rearrangement uses TRBV30 and TRBJ2-3; TRBD1 might be the D (5 bases). The CDR3 runs to 14 residues. V was trimmed by 3 bases and J by 0 bases, leaving 10 bases between them. From germline, CDR1 is GTSNPN and CDR2 SVGIG (reference sequence). CDR3 amino acids: CAWSSGLSTDTQYF. Here the CDR3 DNA reads TGTGCCTGGAGCTCAGGGTTGAGCACAGATACGCAGTATTTT.

The rearrangement uses TRBV25-1 and TRBJ2-5; 7 nucleotides agree with TRBD2. CDR3 length: 15 amino acids. The V and J ends lost 5 bases and 0 bases, in that order; junction bases with no gene match: 6. The germline gives CDR1 MGHDK, CDR2 SYGVNS. The CDR3 reads CASSPGGEDQETQYF. The CDR3 DNA follows: TGTGCCAGCAGTCCGGGGGGAGAGGACCAAGAGACCCAGTACTTC.

Only a few counts were recorded for this clone. This sequence joins TRBV7-8 and TRBJ1-2; TRBD1 agrees at 7 bases. The germline gives CDR1 SGHVS, CDR2 FQNEAQ. The CDR3 runs to 14 residues. The V gene end was trimmed by 9 bases and the J gene end by 1 base; junction bases not matched to a gene: 8. The CDR3 nucleotides are TGTGCCAGTCCACCGGGACAGAATAACTATGGCTACACCTTC. Encoded protein: CASPPGQNNYGYTF.

This clone has a handful of counts. The chain links TRBV5-1 to TRBJ2-7, with a possible D match to TRBD1 (8 bases). V gave up 2 bases and J gave up 5 bases, with 11 bases separating them. The CDR3 runs to 13 residues. Germline-derived CDR1 and CDR2 are SGHRS and YFSETQ. The CDR3 region is CASSFTGGDEQYF. DNA of the CDR3: TGCGCCAGCAGCTTTACAGGGGGGGACGAGCAGTACTTC. Supplemented by reference TRBV5-1 and TRBJ2-7, the full variable domain reads KAGVTQTPRYLIKTRGQQVTLSCSPISGHRSVSWYQQTPGQGLQFLFEYFSETQRNKGNFPGRFSGRQFSNSRSEMNVSTLELGDSALYLCASSFTGGDEQYFGPGTRLTVT.

This clone was recorded a few times. This chain links TRBV19 with TRBJ2-3, with TRBD2 identical over 10 bases. Germline loops: CDR1 LNHDA, CDR2 SQIVND (reference sequence). Unmatched junction bases numbered 4, after V lost 5 bases and J lost 5 bases. This CDR3 spans 14 amino acids. In nucleotides, the CDR3 is TGTGCCAGTAGTGGGACTAGCGCAGGAGATACGCAGTATTTT. It encodes CASSGTSAGDTQYF.

With respect to this clone: Other DNA sequences in the sample encode the same CDR3. This chain joins TRBV19 and TRBJ1-5, with D possibly matching TRBD1 (5 bases). CDR3 length: 13 amino acids. The germline V and J ends were trimmed by 5 bases and 2 bases, with 7 bases remaining between them. In germline, CDR1 is LNHDA, CDR2 SQIVND (reference sequence). The CDR3 here is CASSGGGNQPQHF. In DNA form, the CDR3 reads TGTGCCAGTAGTGGAGGGGGCAATCAGCCCCAGCATTTT.

V is TRBV4-1 and J is TRBJ1-6, with D possibly being TRBD1 (6 bases). Trimming stripped 0 bases from V and 6 bases from J, with 6 bases between. This CDR3 is 14 amino acids long. The germline CDR1 and CDR2 sequences are MGHRA and YSYEKL. The CDR3 bases are TGCGCCAGCAGCCAAGACAGGGGTAATTCACCCCTCCACTTT. Translating gives CASSQDRGNSPLHF.

This chain connects TRBV6-1 to TRBJ2-3; possible D gene TRBD1, 7 bases. The V gene's germline CDR1 is MNHNS and CDR2 SASEGT. Trimming cost V 10 bases and J 2 bases, with 13 bases left between them. The CDR3 runs 13 residues. This CDR3 is CAIQGDFTDTQYF. The CDR3 coding sequence is TGTGCCATCCAGGGGGACTTCACAGATACGCAGTATTTT.

The gene calls are TRBV6-5 and TRBJ1-4; 9 nucleotides agree with TRBD1. Germline values: CDR1 MNHEY, CDR2 SVGAGI. This CDR3 is built from 15 residues. The V and J ends lost 4 bases and 7 bases, in that order; junction bases with no gene match: 7. This chain's CDR3 is CASSWTTGGGEKLFF. In nucleotides, the CDR3 is TGTGCCAGCAGTTGGACCACAGGGGGCGGTGAAAAACTGTTTTTT.

The chain has TRBV10-3 and TRBJ1-6; possibly TRBD1 for D (6 bases). This CDR3 comprises 15 residues. Trimming took 0 bases from V and 9 from J, leaving 12 bases between them. Per the germline V gene, CDR1 is ENHRY and CDR2 is SYGVKD. For the CDR3, the DNA is TGTGCCATCAGTGAGTCCCAGGGGATGGTTTCACCCCTCCACTTT. Encoded protein: CAISESQGMVSPLHF.

This clone was picked up a small number of times. The genes are TRBV5-6 and TRBJ2-7; no firm D call. Trimming removed 0 bases at V and 3 bases at J, with 13 bases between. The germline V gene encodes CDR1 SGHDT and CDR2 YYEEEE. This CDR3 has 15 amino acids. The CDR3: CASSLAEDPDYEQYF. The CDR3 nucleotides read TGTGCCAGCAGCTTGGCCGAGGATCCAGACTACGAGCAGTACTTC.

V usage is TRBV29-1 and J usage is TRBJ1-5; no clear D gene. Per germline, CDR1 SQVTM and CDR2 ANQGSEA. CDR3 length: 13 residues. V was clipped by 8 bases and J by 5 bases, with 16 bases between them. CDR3 loop: CSFHSPGYQPQHF. DNA for the CDR3: TGCAGCTTCCACTCTCCGGGTTATCAGCCCCAGCATTTT.